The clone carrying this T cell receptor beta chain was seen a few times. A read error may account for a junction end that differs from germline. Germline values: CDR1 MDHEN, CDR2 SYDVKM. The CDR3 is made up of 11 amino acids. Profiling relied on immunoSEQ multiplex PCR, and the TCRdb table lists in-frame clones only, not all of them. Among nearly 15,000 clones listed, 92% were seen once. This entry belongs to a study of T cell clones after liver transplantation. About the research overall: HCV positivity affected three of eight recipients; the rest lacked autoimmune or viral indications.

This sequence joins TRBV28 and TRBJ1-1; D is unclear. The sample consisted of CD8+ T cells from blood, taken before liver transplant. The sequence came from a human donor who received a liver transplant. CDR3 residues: CASSWNSEAFF. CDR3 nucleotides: TGTGCCAGCAGTTGGAACTCTGAAGCTTTCTTT.